This passage covers 20 T cell receptor beta chains from one sample sequenced in a study of blood T cell repertoires in COVID-19. The assay was immunoSEQ multiplex PCR, and TCRdb's table has in-frame clones only and misses some. The sample has some 48,000 clones, around 83% seen once; the top ten hold roughly 5%. Sample: peripheral blood. These receptors were collected from a human donor in a cohort sampled during active COVID-19.

This rearrangement joins TRBV29-1 to TRBJ2-7; no definite D call. Germline V gene data show CDR1 as SQVTM and CDR2 as ANQGSEA. The CDR3 has 13 amino acids. The V and J ends lost 1 base and 7 bases respectively, with 14 bases between them. The CDR3, as DNA: TGCAGCGTTGAAGTTTCCTCGGGTTTGGAGCAGTACTTC. It codes for CSVEVSSGLEQYF.

The chain joins TRBV5-6 to TRBJ1-1; D perhaps matches TRBD1 (6 bases). The germline V and J ends were trimmed by 4 bases and 7 bases, with 17 bases remaining between them. CDR1 and CDR2 from the germline V gene are SGHDT and YYEEEE. The length of the CDR3 is 14 residues. The CDR3 DNA is TGTGCCAGCAGCGAAGGACAGCTCCAGAATGAAGCTTTCTTT. Its protein product is CASSEGQLQNEAFF.

The CDR3 DNA reads as TGTGCCAGCAGACCGGGACAGGGCCGTAACTATGGCTACACCTTC. This sequence encodes CASRPGQGRNYGYTF. This chain connects TRBV2 to TRBJ1-2; 9 positions match TRBD1. The ends lost 6 bases at V and 1 base at J; junction bases unmatched: 6. Per the germline V gene, CDR1 is SNHLY and CDR2 is FYNNEI. This CDR3 has 15 amino acids.

In its sample, this clone was seen a few times. In nucleotides, the CDR3 is TGCGCCAGCAGTAACCGGGTCCTCACCGGGGAGCTGTTTTTT. Its translation: CASSNRVLTGELFF. This chain links TRBV10-1 with TRBJ2-2; D is unclear. There are 14 residues in the CDR3. The V end lost 5 bases, the J end lost 4 bases, and 11 bases lay between the germline ends. Germline V gene data show CDR1 as WNHNN and CDR2 as SYGVQD (reference sequence).

The gene calls are TRBV7-6 and TRBJ2-7; a possible D gene is TRBD1 (5 bases). CDR3 length: 13 residues. Trimming pared 5 bases from V and 5 bases from J, leaving 13 bases between. Germline-derived CDR1 and CDR2 are SGHVS and FNYEAQ. CDR3 sequence (DNA): TGTGCCAGCAGCCCACCCGTAGGGGACGAGCAGTACTTC. This sequence encodes CASSPPVGDEQYF. The variable domain in full, with the rest retrieved from reference TRBV7-6 and TRBJ2-7, is GAGVSQSPRYKVTKRGQDVALRCDPISGHVSLYWYRQALGQGPEFLTYFNYEAQQDKSGLPNDRFSAERPEGSISTLTIQRTEQRDSAMYRCASSPPVGDEQYFGPGTRLTVT.

This chain links TRBV12-3 or TRBV12-4 with TRBJ2-5; D uncertain. Deletions cut 6 bases from V and 3 bases from J, with 5 bases between. The CDR3 is made up of 11 amino acids. CDR3 nucleotide sequence: TGTGCCAGCAGCCTAAAAGAGACCCAGTACTTC. Encoded protein: CASSLKETQYF.

The chain uses TRBV7-6 and TRBJ1-3; perhaps TRBD1 as D (5 bases). Per the germline V gene, CDR1 is SGHVS and CDR2 is FNYEAQ. V was trimmed by 0 bases and J by 2 bases, leaving 8 bases between them. The CDR3 is 15 residues long. CDR3 loop: CASSLAQGAGNTIYF. In nucleotides, the CDR3 is TGTGCCAGCAGCTTAGCGCAGGGCGCTGGAAACACCATATATTTT.

This clone was observed a few times. The chain has TRBV5-4 and TRBJ2-2; 12 bases match TRBD2. The ends lost 3 bases at V and 7 bases at J; junction bases unmatched: 7. Germline V gene lookup returns CDR1 SGHNT and CDR2 YYREEE (reference sequence). This CDR3 is 16 amino acids long. CDR3 DNA sequence: TGTGCCAGCAGCTCAGCTAGCGGGGGGGCCGTCGGGGAGCTGTTTTTT. Its protein product is CASSSASGGAVGELFF.

The chain couples TRBV7-9 to TRBJ1-4; no firm D call. The CDR3 runs to 14 residues. Germline V gives CDR1 SEHNR, CDR2 FQNEAQ (reference sequence). Trimming removed 5 bases at V and 5 bases at J, with 12 bases between. The CDR3 DNA reads as TGTGCCAGCAGCCCCCGAGGCCGGAATGAAAAACTGTTTTTT. This codes for CASSPRGRNEKLFF.

The chain combines TRBV4-2 with TRBJ1-5, with TRBD1 identical over 7 bases. Germline CDR1 reads LGHNA; CDR2 reads YNFKEQ. The CDR3 is 16 amino acids. The trim removed 1 base at V and 5 bases at J, leaving 8 bases unmatched. For the CDR3, the DNA is TGTGCCAGCAGCCAAGTGGACAGGCTTGGCGATCAGCCCCAGCATTTT. Amino acid sequence: CASSQVDRLGDQPQHF.

The J gene is TRBJ2-2, the V gene TRBV18, with D uncertain. Trimming removed 0 bases at V and 9 bases at J, with 5 bases between. The CDR3 is 12 residues long. CDR1 KGHSH and CDR2 LQKENI come from the germline V gene. CDR3 amino acids: CASSPPSRELFF. The DNA of the CDR3 is TGTGCCAGCTCACCACCCAGTCGGGAGCTGTTTTTT.

This clone was recorded a few times. This chain links TRBV6-4 with TRBJ1-1; possibly TRBD1 for D (6 bases). The CDR3 length is 14 residues. Germline-derived CDR1 and CDR2 are MRHNA and SNTAGT. The V and J ends lost 6 bases and 0 bases respectively, with 11 bases between them. CDR3 residues: CASRPDRLNTEAFF. The CDR3 DNA reads TGTGCCAGCAGGCCGGACAGACTGAACACTGAAGCTTTCTTT.

The V gene is TRBV6-5, the J gene TRBJ2-7, with 8 bases matching TRBD2. The CDR3 sequence is 14 residues long. The germline gives CDR1 MNHEY, CDR2 SVGAGI. J gave up 0 bases and V 5 bases, and 3 bases lay outside the gene matches. The CDR3 bases are TGTGCCAGCAGTCGTACTAGCGGCTCCTACGAGCAGTACTTC. Its translation: CASSRTSGSYEQYF.

The rearrangement links TRBV24-1 to TRBJ2-5; TRBD2 matches 11 bases. V shed 3 bases and J 1 base; nucleotides not matched to a gene: 15. Germline V CDR1 and CDR2: KGHDR, SFDVKD. CDR3 length: 20 amino acids. DNA for the CDR3: TGTGCCACCAGTGATGCCGGGACAGGTAGACTAGCGGGGAGCCAAGAGACCCAGTACTTC. Encoded protein: CATSDAGTGRLAGSQETQYF.

CDR3 sequence: CASSGTGGVIDEQYF. The CDR3 nucleotides are TGTGCCAGCAGTGGGACAGGGGGCGTCATAGACGAGCAGTACTTC. The chain links TRBV6-4 to TRBJ2-7; TRBD1 matches 11 bases. The trim removed 4 bases at V and 5 bases at J, leaving 7 bases unmatched. This CDR3 is 15 amino acids long. Germline CDR1 MRHNA, CDR2 SNTAGT.

The chain links TRBV11-2 to TRBJ1-6; D might be TRBD1 (6 bases). CDR1 is SGHAT and CDR2 is FQNNGV in the germline V gene. V lost 0 bases and J lost 10, with 7 bases in between. The CDR3 covers 13 residues. The CDR3 spells CASSLDRGSPLHF. The CDR3 DNA reads TGTGCCAGCAGCTTAGATAGGGGGTCACCCCTCCACTTT.

There are a few counts of this clone. The J gene is TRBJ2-7, the V gene TRBV10-3, with 8 bases aligning to TRBD2. Germline V CDR1 and CDR2: ENHRY, SYGVKD. The CDR3 loop spans 11 amino acids. V lost 10 bases to trimming and J lost 5 bases; unmatched junction nucleotides: 4. The CDR3 nucleotides read TGTGCCACAAGGACTAGCCACGAGCAGTACTTC. Its protein is CATRTSHEQYF.

This chain links TRBV4-1 with TRBJ2-2; 7 bases line up with TRBD2. V trimming: 4 bases; J trimming: 8 bases; junction bases outside the gene matches: 16. Germline-derived CDR1 and CDR2 are MGHRA and YSYEKL. CDR3 length: 17 residues. CDR3 nucleotide sequence: TGCGCCAGCAGCCGTCGTTCGGGCGGGGGACCACAAGGGGAGCTGTTTTTT. It yields the protein CASSRRSGGGPQGELFF.

The chain couples TRBV6-5 to TRBJ2-3, with 10 nucleotides matching TRBD1. The CDR3 extends over 14 amino acids. V lost 5 bases, J lost 5 bases, and 4 bases stayed unmatched. Germline assignment: CDR1 MNHEY and CDR2 SVGAGI. This CDR3 is CASSPRDRGDTQYF. CDR3 bases: TGTGCCAGCAGTCCGCGGGACAGGGGAGATACGCAGTATTTT.

This clone has only a few counts. The chain couples TRBV5-1 to TRBJ2-5; 8 positions match TRBD1. CDR1 is SGHRS, CDR2 YFSETQ, per germline. This CDR3 region has 15 residues. Trimming at V came to 0 bases and at J to 5 bases, leaving 6 bases not matched to a gene. In DNA, the CDR3 is TGCGCCAGCAGCTTGGACGGACAGGGTTACGAGACCCAGTACTTC. Its translation is CASSLDGQGYETQYF.